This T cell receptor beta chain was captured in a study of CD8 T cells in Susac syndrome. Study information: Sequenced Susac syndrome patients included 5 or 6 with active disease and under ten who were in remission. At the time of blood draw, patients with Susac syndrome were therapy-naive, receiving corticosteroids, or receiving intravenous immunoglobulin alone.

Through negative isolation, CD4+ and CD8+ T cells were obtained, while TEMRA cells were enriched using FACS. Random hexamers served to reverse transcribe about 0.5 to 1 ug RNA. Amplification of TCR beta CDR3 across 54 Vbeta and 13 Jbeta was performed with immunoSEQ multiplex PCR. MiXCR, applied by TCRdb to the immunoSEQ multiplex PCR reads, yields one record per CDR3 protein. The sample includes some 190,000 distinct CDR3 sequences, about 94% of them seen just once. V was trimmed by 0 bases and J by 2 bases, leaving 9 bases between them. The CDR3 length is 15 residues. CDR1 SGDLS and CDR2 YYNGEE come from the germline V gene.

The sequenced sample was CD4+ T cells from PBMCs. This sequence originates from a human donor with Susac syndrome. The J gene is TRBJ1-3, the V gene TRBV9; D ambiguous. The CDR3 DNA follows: TGTGCCAGCAGCGTAGAGAGCAGCGCTGGAAACACCATATATTTT. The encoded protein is CASSVESSAGNTIYF.